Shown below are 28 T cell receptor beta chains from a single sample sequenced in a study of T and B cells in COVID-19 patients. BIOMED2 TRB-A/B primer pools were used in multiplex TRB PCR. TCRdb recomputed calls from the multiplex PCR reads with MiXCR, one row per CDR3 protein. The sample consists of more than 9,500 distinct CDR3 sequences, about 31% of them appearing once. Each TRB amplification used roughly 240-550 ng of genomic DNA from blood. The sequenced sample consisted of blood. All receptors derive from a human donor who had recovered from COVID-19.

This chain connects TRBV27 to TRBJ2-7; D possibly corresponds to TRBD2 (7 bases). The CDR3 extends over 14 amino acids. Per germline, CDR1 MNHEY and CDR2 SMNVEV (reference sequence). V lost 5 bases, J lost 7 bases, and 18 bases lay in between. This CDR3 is CASSERGGQGEQYF. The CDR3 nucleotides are TGTGCCAGCAGTGAAAGGGGGGGCCAAGGTGAGCAGTACTTC.

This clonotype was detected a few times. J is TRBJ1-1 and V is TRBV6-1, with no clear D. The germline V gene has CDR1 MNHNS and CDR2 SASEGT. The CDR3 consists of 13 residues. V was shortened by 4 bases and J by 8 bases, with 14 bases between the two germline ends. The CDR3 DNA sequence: TGTGCCAGCAGTGGAGGTCGTAACAGAGAAGCTTTCTTT. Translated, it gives CASSGGRNREAFF.

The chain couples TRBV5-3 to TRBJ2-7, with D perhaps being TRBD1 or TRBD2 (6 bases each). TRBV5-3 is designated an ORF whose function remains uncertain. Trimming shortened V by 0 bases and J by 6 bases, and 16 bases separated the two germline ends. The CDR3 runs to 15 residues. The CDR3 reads CARSLVWGAPPEQYV. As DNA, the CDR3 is TGTGCCAGAAGCTTGGTATGGGGGGCGCCCCCCGAGCAGTACGTC.

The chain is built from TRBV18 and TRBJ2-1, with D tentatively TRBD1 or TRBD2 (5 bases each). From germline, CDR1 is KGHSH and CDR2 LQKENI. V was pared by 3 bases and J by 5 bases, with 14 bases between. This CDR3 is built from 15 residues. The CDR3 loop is CASSPPGTQNNEQFF. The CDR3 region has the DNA TGTGCCAGCTCACCGCCTGGGACGCAGAACAATGAGCAGTTCTTC.

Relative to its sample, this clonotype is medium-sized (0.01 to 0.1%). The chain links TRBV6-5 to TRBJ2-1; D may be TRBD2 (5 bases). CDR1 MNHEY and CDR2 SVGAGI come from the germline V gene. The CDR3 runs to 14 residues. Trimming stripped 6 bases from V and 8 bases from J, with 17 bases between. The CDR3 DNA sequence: TGTGCCAGCAGGCCGATATTCAGCGGTCATGAGCAGTTCTTC. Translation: CASRPIFSGHEQFF.

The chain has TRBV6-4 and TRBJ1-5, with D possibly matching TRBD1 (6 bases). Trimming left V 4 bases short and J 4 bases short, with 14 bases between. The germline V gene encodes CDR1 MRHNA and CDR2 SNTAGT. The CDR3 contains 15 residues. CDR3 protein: CASSVGGAGNQPQHF. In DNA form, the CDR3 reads TGTGCCAGCAGTGTAGGGGGGGCGGGGAATCAGCCCCAGCATTTT.

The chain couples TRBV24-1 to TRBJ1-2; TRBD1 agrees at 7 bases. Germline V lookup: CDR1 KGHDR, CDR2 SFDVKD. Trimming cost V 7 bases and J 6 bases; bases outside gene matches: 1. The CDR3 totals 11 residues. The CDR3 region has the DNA TGTGCCACCAGGACAGGGAATGGCTACACCTTC. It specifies CATRTGNGYTF.

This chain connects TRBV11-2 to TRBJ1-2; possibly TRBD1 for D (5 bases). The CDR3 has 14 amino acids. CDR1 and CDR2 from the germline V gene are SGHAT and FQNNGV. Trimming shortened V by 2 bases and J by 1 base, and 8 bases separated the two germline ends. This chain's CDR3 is CASSLSGVNYGYTF. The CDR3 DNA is TGTGCCAGCAGCTTATCGGGGGTTAACTATGGCTACACCTTC.

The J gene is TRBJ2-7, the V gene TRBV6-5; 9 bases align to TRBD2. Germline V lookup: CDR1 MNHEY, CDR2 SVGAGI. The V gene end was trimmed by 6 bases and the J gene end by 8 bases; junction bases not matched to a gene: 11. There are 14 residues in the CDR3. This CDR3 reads CASRYGASGTQQYF. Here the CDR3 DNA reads TGTGCCAGCAGGTACGGGGCTAGCGGGACACAGCAGTACTTC.

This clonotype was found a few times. CDR3 sequence: CASRLAGVDTQYF. The CDR3 DNA sequence: TGTGCCAGCAGACTAGCGGGAGTAGATACGCAGTATTTT. The J gene is TRBJ2-3, the V gene TRBV14, with 11 bases fitting TRBD2. This CDR3 is built from 13 residues. V lost 6 bases to trimming and J lost 5 bases; unmatched junction nucleotides: 1. Germline V gene data show CDR1 as SGHDN and CDR2 as FVKESK.

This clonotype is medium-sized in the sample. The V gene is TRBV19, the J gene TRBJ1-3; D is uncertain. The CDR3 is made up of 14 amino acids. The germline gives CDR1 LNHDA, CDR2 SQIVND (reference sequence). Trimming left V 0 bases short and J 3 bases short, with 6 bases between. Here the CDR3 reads CASSIDWSGNTIYF. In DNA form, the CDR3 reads TGTGCCAGTAGTATAGATTGGAGTGGAAACACCATATATTTT.

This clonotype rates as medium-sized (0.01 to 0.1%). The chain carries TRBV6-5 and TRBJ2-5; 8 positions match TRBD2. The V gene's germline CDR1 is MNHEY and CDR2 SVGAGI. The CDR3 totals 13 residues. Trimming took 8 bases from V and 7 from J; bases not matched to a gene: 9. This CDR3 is CASREAGVATQYF. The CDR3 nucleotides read TGTGCCAGCCGAGAAGCGGGAGTTGCGACCCAGTACTTC.

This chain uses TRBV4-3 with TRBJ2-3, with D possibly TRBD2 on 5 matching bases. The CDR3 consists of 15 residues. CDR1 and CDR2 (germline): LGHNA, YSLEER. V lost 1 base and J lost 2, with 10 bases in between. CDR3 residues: CASSQGSGVTDTQYF. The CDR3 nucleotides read TGCGCCAGCAGCCAAGGGAGCGGAGTCACAGATACGCAGTATTTT.

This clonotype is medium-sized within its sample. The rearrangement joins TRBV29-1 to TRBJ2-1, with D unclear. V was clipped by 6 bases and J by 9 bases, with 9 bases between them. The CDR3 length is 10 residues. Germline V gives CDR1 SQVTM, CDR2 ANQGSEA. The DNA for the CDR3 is TGCAGCGTAAGCGATGGTGAGCAGTTCTTC. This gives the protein CSVSDGEQFF.

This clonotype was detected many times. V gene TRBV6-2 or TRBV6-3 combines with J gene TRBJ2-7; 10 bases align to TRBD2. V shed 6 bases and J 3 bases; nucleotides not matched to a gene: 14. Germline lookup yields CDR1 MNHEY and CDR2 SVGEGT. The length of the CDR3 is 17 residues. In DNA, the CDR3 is TGTGCCAGCAGCTCATCAACCGGGACTAGCGTCGACTACGAGCAGTACTTC. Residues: CASSSSTGTSVDYEQYF.

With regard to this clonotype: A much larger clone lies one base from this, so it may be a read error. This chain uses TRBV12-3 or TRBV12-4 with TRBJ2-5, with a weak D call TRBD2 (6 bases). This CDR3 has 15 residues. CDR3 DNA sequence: TGTGCCAACAGTGAAGGCGGGACGGTTCCGGAGACCCAGTACTTC. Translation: CANSEGGTVPETQYF.

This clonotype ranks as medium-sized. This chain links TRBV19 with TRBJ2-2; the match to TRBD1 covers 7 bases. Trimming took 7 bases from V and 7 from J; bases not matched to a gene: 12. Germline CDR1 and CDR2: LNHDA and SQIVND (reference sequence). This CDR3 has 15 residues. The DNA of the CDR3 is TGTGCCAGTATTGGAACAGGGGCGGGTCACGGGGAGCTGTTTTTT. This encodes CASIGTGAGHGELFF.

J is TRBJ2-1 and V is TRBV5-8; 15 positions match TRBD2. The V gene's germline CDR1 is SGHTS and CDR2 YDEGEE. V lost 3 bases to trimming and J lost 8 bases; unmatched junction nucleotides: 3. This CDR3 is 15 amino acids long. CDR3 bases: TGTGCCAGCAGCTACGGACTAGCGGGAGGGGATGAGCAGTTCTTC. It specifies CASSYGLAGGDEQFF.

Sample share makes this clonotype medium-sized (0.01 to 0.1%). The CDR3 region is CASSIGTSGTSTDTQYF. CDR3 DNA sequence: TGTGCCAGTAGTATTGGGACTAGCGGGACGAGCACAGATACGCAGTATTTT. The rearrangement links TRBV19 to TRBJ2-3; 13 bases align to TRBD2. Trimming cost V 3 bases and J 0 bases; bases outside gene matches: 3. CDR1 and CDR2 (germline): LNHDA, SQIVND (reference sequence). The CDR3 contains 17 residues.

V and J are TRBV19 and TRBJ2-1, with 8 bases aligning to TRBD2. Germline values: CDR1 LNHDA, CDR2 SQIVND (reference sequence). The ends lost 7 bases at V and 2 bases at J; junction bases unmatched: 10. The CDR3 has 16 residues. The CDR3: CASTKTHSGAYNEQFF. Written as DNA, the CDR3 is TGTGCCAGTACTAAAACCCATAGCGGGGCCTACAATGAGCAGTTCTTC.

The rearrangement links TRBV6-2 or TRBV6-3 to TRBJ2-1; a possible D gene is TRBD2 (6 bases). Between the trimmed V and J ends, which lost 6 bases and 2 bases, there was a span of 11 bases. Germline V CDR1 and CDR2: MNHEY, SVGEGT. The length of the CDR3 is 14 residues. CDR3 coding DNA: TGTGCCAGCAGGACCGGGACTCCCTACAATGAGCAGTTCTTC. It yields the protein CASRTGTPYNEQFF.

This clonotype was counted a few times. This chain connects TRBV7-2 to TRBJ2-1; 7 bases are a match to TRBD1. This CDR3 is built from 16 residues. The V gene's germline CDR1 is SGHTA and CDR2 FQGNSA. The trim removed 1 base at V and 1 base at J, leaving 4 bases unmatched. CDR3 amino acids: CASSLGTGVSYNEQFF. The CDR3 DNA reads TGTGCCAGCAGCTTAGGGACAGGAGTTTCCTACAATGAGCAGTTCTTC.

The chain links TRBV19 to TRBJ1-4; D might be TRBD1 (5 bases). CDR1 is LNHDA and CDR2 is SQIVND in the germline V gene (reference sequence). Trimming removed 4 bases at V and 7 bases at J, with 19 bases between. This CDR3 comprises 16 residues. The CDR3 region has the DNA TGTGCCAGTAGTAGGGGGGACGGGGACCAAGGTGAAAAACTGTTTTTT. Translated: CASSRGDGDQGEKLFF.

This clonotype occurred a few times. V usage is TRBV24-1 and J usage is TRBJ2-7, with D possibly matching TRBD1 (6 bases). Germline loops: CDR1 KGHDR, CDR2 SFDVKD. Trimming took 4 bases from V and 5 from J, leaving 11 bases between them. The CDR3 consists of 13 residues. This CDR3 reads CATSDRGGDEQYF. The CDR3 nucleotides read TGTGCCACCAGTGACAGGGGCGGCGACGAGCAGTACTTC.

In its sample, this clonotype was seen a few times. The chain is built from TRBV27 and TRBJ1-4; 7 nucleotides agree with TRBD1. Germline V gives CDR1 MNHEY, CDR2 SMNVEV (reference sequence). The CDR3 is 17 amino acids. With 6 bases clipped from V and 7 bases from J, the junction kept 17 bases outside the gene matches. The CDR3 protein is CASRPGTESGGGEKLFF. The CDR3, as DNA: TGTGCCAGCAGGCCGGGGACAGAGAGTGGAGGCGGTGAAAAACTGTTTTTT.

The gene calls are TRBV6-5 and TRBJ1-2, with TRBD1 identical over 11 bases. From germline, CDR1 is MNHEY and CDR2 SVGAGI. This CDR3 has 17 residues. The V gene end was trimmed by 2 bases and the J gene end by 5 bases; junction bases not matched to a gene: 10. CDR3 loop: CASSYAAWTGGGYGYTF. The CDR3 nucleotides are TGTGCCAGCAGTTACGCGGCCTGGACAGGGGGCGGTTATGGCTACACCTTC.

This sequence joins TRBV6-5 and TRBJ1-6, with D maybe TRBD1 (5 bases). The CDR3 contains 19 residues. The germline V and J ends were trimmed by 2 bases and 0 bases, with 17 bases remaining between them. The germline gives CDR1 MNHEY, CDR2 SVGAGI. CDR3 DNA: TGTGCCAGCAGTTACATTGGGAACAGGATCAGCTCCTATAATTCACCCCTCCACTTT. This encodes CASSYIGNRISSYNSPLHF.

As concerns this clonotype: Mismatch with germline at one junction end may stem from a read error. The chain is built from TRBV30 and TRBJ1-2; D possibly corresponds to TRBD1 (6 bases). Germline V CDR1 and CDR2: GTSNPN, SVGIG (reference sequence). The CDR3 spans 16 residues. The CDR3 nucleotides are TGTGCCCGGAGCCGAGACGGGGGACATATTAACTATGGCTACACCTTC. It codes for CARSRDGGHINYGYTF.